Listed below are T cell receptor beta chains from one sample, sequenced in a study of T cell responses to AZD1222 COVID-19 vaccine. TCRdb keeps only in-frame clones here, not all; method: immunoSEQ multiplex PCR. The sample holds about 150,000 clones, more than 85% seen once. The specimen comprised peripheral blood, sampled on day 0 of AZD1222 vaccination. The source is an adult in good health. CDR3s include the opening cysteine and the closing phenylalanine or tryptophan. D genes are given only for firm matches. The listing skips clone size in some rows; elsewhere it reads once, few, many or a size class.

NA	NA	TRBJ2-1	TRBV7-3	TGTGCCAGCAGCCCACACCGTCAAAGCTCCTACAATGAGCAGTTCTTC	CASSPHRQSSYNEQFF
NA	TRBD1	TRBJ2-7	TRBV9	TGTGCCAGCAGCCCACGACAGGGCCCCTACGAGCAGTACTTC	CASSPRQGPYEQYF
NA	TRBD1	TRBJ2-5	TRBV19	TGTGCCAGTAGCAGACAGGGGCAAGAGACCCAGTACTTC	CASSRQGQETQYF
NA	NA	TRBJ2-3	TRBV25-1	TGTGCCAGCAGTGAAGGGATCACAGATACGCAGTATTTT	CASSEGITDTQYF
NA	NA	TRBJ1-4	TRBV18	TGTGCCAGCCAAGGGGGATCCACTAATGAAAAACTGTTTTTT	CASQGGSTNEKLFF
NA	NA	TRBJ2-3	TRBV14	TGTGCCAGCAGCCCCTGGGACACCCTGGGAGATACGCAGTATTTT	CASSPWDTLGDTQYF
NA	NA	TRBJ1-1	TRBV9	TGTGCCAGCAGCCCTAGGTCGGGGGGGGAGGACACTGAAGCTTTCTTT	CASSPRSGGEDTEAFF
NA	NA	TRBJ1-6	TRBV4-3	TGCGCCAGCAGCCAAGATTGGGGGGGCGCGTTTTCACCCCTCCACTTT	CASSQDWGGAFSPLHF
NA	NA	TRBJ1-3	TRBV7-9	TGTGCCAGCAGCTTAGCGCCGAGGGTAGGAGCTGGAAACACCATATATTTT	CASSLAPRVGAGNTIYF
NA	TRBD1	TRBJ2-2	TRBV10-1	TGCGCCAGCAGGGGTACAGGGGGTACCGGGGAGCTGTTTTTT	CASRGTGGTGELFF
NA	NA	TRBJ2-7	TRBV5-1	TGCGCCAGCAGCTTAAGGCCCTACGAGCAGTACTTC	CASSLRPYEQYF
NA	NA	TRBJ2-5	TRBV27	TGTGCCAGCAGTTTGAGGGGAGGTCTTGCGGAGACCCAGTACTTC	CASSLRGGLAETQYF
NA	NA	TRBJ2-7	TRBV10-3	TGTGCCATCAGTGAATCCGCCGACGGGGAGCAGTACTTC	CAISESADGEQYF
NA	NA	TRBJ1-5	TRBV18	TGTGCCAGCTCTCCTGACAGGTCCGTACAGCCCCAGCATTTT	CASSPDRSVQPQHF
NA	NA	TRBJ1-4	TRBV7-2	TGTGCCAGCAGCTTAGCCTCAGGAAAACTGTTTTTT	CASSLASGKLFF
NA	NA	TRBJ2-3	TRBV11-2	TGTGCCAGCAGCAGCGGGACAAACACAGATACGCAGTATTTT	CASSSGTNTDTQYF
NA	NA	TRBJ1-1	TRBV13	TGTGCCAGCAGCTTTACAGGGCACGAAGCTTTCTTT	CASSFTGHEAFF
NA	TRBD1	TRBJ1-5	TRBV9	TGTGCCAGCAGCGATGGGACAGTCAATCAGCCCCAGCATTTT	CASSDGTVNQPQHF
NA	NA	TRBJ2-7	TRBV14	TGTGCCAGCAGCCAAGTTGAACATTCCTACGAGCAGTACTTC	CASSQVEHSYEQYF
NA	NA	TRBJ2-7	TRBV18	TGTGCCAGCTCACATCAGGGGCCCTACTCCTACGAGCAGTACTTC	CASSHQGPYSYEQYF
NA	NA	TRBJ2-3	TRBV4-3	TGCGCCAGCAGCCAAGTTGGTGCCCGTGCAGATACGCAGTATTTT	CASSQVGARADTQYF
NA	TRBD1	TRBJ2-3	TRBV30	TGTGCCTGGAGTTTTTCCGGGACAGGGGCTCATACGCAGTATTTT	CAWSFSGTGAHTQYF
NA	NA	TRBJ1-2	TRBV7-2	TGTGCCAGCACCTCCATAAGGGGGGGCCATAACTATGGCTACACCTTC	CASTSIRGGHNYGYTF
NA	NA	TRBJ2-2	TRBV5-1	TGCGCCAGCAGCGGGCAGCTTAACACCGGGGAGCTGTTTTTT	CASSGQLNTGELFF
NA	NA	TRBJ2-1	TRBV2	TGTGCCAGCAGTGTTCGCTGGGCTGAGCAGTTCTTC	CASSVRWAEQFF
NA	NA	TRBJ2-6	TRBV5-1	TGCGCCAGCAGCCCGTTGGCAGTCTCCTCTGGGGCCAACGTCCTGACTTTC	CASSPLAVSSGANVLTF
NA	TRBD2	TRBJ2-1	TRBV20-1	TGCAGTGCTAGTCAATATAGCGGGGCACACTACAATGAGCAGTTCTTC	CSASQYSGAHYNEQFF
NA	NA	TRBJ1-1	TRBV6-5	TGTGCCAGCAGTCGAGGGCCTGAAGCTTTCTTT	CASSRGPEAFF
once	TRBD1	TRBJ2-5	TRBV24-1	TGTGCCACCAGTGAGTATACCGGGACAGGGGAAGAGACCCAGTACTTC	CATSEYTGTGEETQYF
once	TRBD1	TRBJ1-3	TRBV5-6	TGTGCCAGCAGCTCGGCCCTGACAGGGTTTTTTCACACCATATATTTT	CASSSALTGFFHTIYF